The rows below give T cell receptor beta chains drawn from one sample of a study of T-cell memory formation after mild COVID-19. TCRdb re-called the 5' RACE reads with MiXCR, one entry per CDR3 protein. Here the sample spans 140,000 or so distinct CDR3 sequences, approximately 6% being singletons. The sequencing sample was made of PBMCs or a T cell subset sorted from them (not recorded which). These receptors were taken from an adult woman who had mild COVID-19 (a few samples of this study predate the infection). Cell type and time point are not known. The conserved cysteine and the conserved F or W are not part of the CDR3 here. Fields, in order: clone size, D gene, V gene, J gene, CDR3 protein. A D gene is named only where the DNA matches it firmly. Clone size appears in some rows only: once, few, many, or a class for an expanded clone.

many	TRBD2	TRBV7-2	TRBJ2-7	ASSLGGLAKQY
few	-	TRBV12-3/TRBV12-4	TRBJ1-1	ASSSLLDQFGAF
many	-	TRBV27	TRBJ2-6	ASAKDSGANVLT
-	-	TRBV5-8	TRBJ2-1	ASSPGDRSGVWDEQF
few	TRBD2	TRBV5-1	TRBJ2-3	ASSLVPSGGGADTQY
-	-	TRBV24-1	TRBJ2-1	ATSDSEKRDNEQF
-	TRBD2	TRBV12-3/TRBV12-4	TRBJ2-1	ASSLESSGGYNEQF
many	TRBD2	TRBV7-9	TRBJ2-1	ASSLVFPASGGAAYEQF
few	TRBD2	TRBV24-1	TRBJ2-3	ATSDYPSGSTDTQY
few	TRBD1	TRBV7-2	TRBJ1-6	ASSPGQFASSYNSPLH
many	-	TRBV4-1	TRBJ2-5	ASSPRVSQETQY
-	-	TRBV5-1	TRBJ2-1	ASSLTHEQF
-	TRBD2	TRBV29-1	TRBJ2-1	SVRAGGLNEQF
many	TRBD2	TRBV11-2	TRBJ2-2	ASSSGLAANTGELF
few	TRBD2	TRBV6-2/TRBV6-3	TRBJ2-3	ASSSGLAGALDTQY
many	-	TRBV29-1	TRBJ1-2	SVGTVGGDYGYT
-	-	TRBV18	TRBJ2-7	ASSPGGVIGYEQY
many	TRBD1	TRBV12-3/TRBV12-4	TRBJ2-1	ASSVTGKVEQF
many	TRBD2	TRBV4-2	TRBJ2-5	ASSQDWTSGPETQY
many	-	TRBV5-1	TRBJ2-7	ASSLSSTGLFKEQY
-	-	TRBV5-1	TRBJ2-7	ASSLGDSPPYEQY
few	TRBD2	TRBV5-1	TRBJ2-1	ASRPRTSDYYNEQF
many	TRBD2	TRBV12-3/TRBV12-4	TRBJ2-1	ASSHGLAEDNEQF
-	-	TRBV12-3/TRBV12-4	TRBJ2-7	ASSPDSNEQY
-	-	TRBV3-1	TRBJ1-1	ASSRLNTEAF
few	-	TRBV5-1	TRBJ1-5	ASSLGGGRRNQPQH
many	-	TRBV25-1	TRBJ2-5	ASSGPLTSRRETQY
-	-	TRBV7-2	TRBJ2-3	ASSLVTGTDTQY
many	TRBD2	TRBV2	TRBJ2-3	ASSEEAGGQDTQY
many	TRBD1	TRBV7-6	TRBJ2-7	ASSPSGQGAHEQY
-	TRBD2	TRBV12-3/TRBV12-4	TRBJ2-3	ASSSRLAGGPSTDTQY
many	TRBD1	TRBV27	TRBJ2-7	ASSSPTGREQY
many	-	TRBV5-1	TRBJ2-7	ASSLGQLNTYEQY
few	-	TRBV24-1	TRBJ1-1	ATSSPAEAF
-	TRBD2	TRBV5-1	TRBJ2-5	ASSSDSGSGSRLRTQY
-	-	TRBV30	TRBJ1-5	AWRMKEGNQPQH
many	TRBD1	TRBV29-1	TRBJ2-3	SVADRGIADTQY
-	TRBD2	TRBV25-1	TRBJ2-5	ASINPGRGGSETQY
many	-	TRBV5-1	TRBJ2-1	ASSLTDNEQF
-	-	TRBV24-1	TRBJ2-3	ATSDGGRPSDTQY
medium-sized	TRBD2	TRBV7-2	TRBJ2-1	ASSSTSGQYNEQF
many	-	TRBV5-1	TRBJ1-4	ASSLGWGTTNEKLF
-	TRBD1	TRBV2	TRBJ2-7	ASTGQGPTYEQY
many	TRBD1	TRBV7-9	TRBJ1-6	ASSLDLAGGTPLH
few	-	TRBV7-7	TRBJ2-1	ASSLEQGRGYNEQF
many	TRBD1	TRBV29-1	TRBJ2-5	SGLTGRETQY
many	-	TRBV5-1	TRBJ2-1	ASSFDSPGHNEQF
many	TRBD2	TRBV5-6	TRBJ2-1	ASSFASGGSEQF
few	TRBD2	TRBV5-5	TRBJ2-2	ASSLVGVTSVVTGELF
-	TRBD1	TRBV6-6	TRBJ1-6	ASSQRGAGGNSPLH
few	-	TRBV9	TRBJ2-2	ASSLDTTNTGELF
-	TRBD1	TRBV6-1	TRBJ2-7	ASSGVTGDSYEQY
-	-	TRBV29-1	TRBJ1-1	SVEVGQQNTEAF
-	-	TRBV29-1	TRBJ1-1	SVEVAANTEAF
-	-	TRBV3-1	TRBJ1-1	ASSQEWGRTNTEAF
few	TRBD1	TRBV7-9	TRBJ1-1	ASSSAGGQYTEAF
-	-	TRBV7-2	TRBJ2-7	ASSFSSSYEQY
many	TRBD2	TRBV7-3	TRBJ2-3	ASSWGLNTDTQY
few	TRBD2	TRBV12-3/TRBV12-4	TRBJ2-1	ASSLGLAGAYNEQF
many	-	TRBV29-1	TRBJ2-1	SGGPRGSNEQF